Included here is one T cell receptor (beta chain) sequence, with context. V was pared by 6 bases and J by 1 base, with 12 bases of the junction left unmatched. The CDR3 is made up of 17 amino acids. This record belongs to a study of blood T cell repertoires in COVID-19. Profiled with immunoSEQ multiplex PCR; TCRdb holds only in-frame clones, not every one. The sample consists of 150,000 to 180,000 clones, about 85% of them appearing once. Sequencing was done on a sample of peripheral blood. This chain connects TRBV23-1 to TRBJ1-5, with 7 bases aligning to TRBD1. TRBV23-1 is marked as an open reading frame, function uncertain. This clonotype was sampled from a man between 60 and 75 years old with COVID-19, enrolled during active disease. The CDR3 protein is CASSQTKTGKSNQPQHF. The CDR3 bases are TGCGCCAGCAGCCAAACTAAGACAGGGAAGAGCAATCAGCCCCAGCATTTT.